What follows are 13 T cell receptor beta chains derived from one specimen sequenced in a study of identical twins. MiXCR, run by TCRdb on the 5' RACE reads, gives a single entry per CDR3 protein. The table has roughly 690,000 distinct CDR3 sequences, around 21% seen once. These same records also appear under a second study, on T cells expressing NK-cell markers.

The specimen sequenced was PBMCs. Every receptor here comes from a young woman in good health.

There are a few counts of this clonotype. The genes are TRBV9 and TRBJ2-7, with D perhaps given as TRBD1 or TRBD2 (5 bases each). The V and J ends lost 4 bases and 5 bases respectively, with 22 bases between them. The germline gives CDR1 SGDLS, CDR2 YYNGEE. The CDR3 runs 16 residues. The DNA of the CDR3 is TGTGCCAGCAGCCCGGGGCGAGGACGCTTCTGGGACGAGCAGTACTTC. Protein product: CASSPGRGRFWDEQYF.

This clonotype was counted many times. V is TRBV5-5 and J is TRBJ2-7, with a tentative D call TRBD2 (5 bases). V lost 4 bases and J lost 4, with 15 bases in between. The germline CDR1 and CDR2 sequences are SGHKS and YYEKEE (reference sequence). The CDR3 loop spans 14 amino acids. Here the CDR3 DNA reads TGTGCCAGCAGCCTCGGAGGCGGCTTTTACGAGCAGTACTTC. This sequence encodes CASSLGGGFYEQYF.

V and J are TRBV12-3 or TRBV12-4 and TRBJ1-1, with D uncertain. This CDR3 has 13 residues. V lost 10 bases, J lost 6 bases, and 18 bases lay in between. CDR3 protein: CATNPRGGAEAFF. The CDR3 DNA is TGTGCCACCAACCCTCGGGGTGGCGCTGAAGCTTTCTTT.

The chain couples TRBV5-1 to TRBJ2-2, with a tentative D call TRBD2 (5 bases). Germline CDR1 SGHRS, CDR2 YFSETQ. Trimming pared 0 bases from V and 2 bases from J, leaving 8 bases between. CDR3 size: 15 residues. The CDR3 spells CASSLASSNTGELFF. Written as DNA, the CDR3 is TGCGCCAGCAGCTTGGCTAGCAGTAACACCGGGGAGCTGTTTTTT.

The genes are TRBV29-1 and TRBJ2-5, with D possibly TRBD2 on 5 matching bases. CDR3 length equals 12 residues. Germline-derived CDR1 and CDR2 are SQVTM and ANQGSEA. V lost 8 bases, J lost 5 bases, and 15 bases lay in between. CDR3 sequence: CSQSEGYETQYF. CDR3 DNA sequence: TGCAGCCAAAGCGAGGGCTACGAGACCCAGTACTTC.

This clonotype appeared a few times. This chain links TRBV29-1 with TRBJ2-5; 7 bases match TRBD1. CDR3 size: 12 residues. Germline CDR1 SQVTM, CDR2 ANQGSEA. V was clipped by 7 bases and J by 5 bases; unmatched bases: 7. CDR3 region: CSGQGYEETQYF. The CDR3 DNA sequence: TGCAGCGGACAGGGTTACGAGGAGACCCAGTACTTC.

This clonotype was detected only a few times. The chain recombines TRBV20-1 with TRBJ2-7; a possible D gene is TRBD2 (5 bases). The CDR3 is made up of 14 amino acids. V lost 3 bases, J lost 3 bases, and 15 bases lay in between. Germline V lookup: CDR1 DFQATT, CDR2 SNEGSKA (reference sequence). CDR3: CSASKELVVYEQYF. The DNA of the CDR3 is TGCAGTGCTAGCAAAGAACTAGTTGTCTACGAGCAGTACTTC.

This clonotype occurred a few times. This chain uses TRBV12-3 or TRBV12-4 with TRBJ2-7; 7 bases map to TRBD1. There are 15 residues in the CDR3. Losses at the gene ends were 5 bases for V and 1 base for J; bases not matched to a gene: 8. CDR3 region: CASSHLQGISYEQYF. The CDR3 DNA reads TGTGCCAGCAGTCACCTACAGGGGATATCCTACGAGCAGTACTTC.

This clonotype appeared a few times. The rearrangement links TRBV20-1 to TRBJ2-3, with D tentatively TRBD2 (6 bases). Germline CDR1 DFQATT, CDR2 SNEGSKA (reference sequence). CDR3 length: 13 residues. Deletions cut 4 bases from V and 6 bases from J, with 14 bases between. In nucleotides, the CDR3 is TGCAGTGCTACCCTACTAGCTCCCGATACGCAGTATTTT. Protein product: CSATLLAPDTQYF.

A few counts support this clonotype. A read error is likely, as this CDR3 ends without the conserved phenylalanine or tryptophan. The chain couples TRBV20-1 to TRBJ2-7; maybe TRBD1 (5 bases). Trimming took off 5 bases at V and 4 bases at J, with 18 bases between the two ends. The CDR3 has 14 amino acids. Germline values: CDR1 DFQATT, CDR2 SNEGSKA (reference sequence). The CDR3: CSAAKGNTPYEQYA. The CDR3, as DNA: TGCAGTGCTGCTAAGGGGAATACGCCGTACGAGCAGTACGCC.

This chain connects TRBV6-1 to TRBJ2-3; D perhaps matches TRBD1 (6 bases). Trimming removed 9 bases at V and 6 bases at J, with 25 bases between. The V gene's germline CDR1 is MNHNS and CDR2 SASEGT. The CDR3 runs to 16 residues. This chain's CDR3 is CASRDPGQQKGDTQYF. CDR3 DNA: TGTGCCAGTAGAGACCCTGGACAGCAAAAGGGGGATACGCAGTATTTT.

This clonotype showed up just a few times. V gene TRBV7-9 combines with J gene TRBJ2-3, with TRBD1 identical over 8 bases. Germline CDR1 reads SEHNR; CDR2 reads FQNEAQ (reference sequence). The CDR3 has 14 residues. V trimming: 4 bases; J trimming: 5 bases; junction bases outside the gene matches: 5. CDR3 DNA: TGTGCCAGCAGCTCAGACAGGGGTGGAGATACGCAGTATTTT. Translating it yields CASSSDRGGDTQYF. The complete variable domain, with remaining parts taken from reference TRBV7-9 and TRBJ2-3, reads DTGVSQNPRHKITKRGQNVTFRCDPISEHNRLYWYRQTLGQGPEFLTYFQNEAQLEKSRLLSDRFSAERPKGSFSTLEIQRTEQGDSAMYLCASSSDRGGDTQYFGPGTRLTVL.

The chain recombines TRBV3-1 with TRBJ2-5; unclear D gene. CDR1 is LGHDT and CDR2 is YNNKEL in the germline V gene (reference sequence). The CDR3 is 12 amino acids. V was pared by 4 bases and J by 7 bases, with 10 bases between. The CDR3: CASSPRRGTQYF. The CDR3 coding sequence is TGTGCCAGCAGCCCACGCCGAGGGACCCAGTACTTC.